Shown below are 26 T cell receptor beta chains from a single sample sequenced in a study of CD4+ T cells in melanoma. Libraries were prepared by immunoSEQ multiplex PCR; TCRdb keeps only in-frame clonotypes and omits some of them. The data show about 13,000 clones, approximately 73% seen once. Sequencing was performed on cells from a culture (not recorded whether cultured in vitro). These TCRs come from a human donor with melanoma.

This chain joins TRBV13 and TRBJ1-2; perhaps TRBD1 as D (5 bases). V was shortened by 4 bases and J by 4 bases, with 13 bases between the two germline ends. CDR1 and CDR2 (germline): PRHDT, FYEKMQ (reference sequence). This CDR3 spans 14 amino acids. CDR3 in amino acids: CASSSGGEPYGYTF. The CDR3 DNA follows: TGTGCCAGCAGCTCGGGGGGGGAACCCTATGGCTACACCTTC.

The chain employs TRBV18 and TRBJ1-3; D not resolved. The CDR3 has 13 amino acids. The germline V gene has CDR1 KGHSH and CDR2 LQKENI. V was pared by 4 bases and J by 0 bases, with 4 bases between. The CDR3 sequence: CASSRISGNTIYF. Written as DNA, the CDR3 is TGTGCCAGCTCACGAATCTCTGGAAACACCATATATTTT.

The V gene is TRBV5-1, the J gene TRBJ2-1, with D perhaps given as TRBD1 or TRBD2 (5 bases each). Germline CDR1 and CDR2: SGHRS and YFSETQ. V was trimmed by 3 bases and J by 4 bases, leaving 14 bases between them. There are 15 residues in the CDR3. The CDR3 is CASSSPGTAYNEQFF. The DNA for the CDR3 is TGCGCCAGCAGCTCCCCGGGGACCGCTTACAATGAGCAGTTCTTC.

This clone was counted a few times. The chain employs TRBV15 and TRBJ1-1; D not resolved. V gave up 0 bases and J gave up 8 bases, with 7 bases separating them. The V gene's germline CDR1 is LNHNV and CDR2 YYDKDF (reference sequence). The CDR3 contains 12 residues. The CDR3 coding sequence is TGTGCCACCAGCAGAGATAAATCGGAAGCTTTCTTT. Protein product: CATSRDKSEAFF.

This clone showed up just a few times. The J gene is TRBJ1-2, the V gene TRBV5-1, with D uncertain. The V end lost 5 bases, the J end lost 7 bases, and 15 bases lay between the germline ends. Germline V gene lookup returns CDR1 SGHRS and CDR2 YFSETQ. This CDR3 has 13 residues. The CDR3 DNA is TGCGCCAGCAGGTTTGATATCCACTCTGGCTACACCTTC. Translated, it gives CASRFDIHSGYTF.

The rearrangement joins TRBV6-1 to TRBJ1-5; a weak D match, TRBD1 (6 bases). In germline, CDR1 is MNHNS, CDR2 SASEGT. CDR3 length equals 13 residues. V lost 5 bases to trimming and J lost 7 bases, with 12 bases between them. The CDR3 sequence is CASSHRDGQPQHF. The CDR3 nucleotides are TGTGCCAGCAGTCACAGGGATGGCCAGCCCCAGCATTTT.

This chain links TRBV7-9 with TRBJ1-3, with no clear D. The V gene lost 4 bases and the J gene lost 2 bases, with 0 bases spanning the gap. Germline CDR1 is SEHNR and CDR2 is FQNEAQ (reference sequence). The CDR3 covers 11 residues. In nucleotides, the CDR3 is TGTGCCAGCAGCTCTGGAAACACCATATATTTT. This codes for CASSSGNTIYF.

This clone was recorded a few times. The chain joins TRBV7-9 to TRBJ2-5; 7 positions match TRBD1. Trimming cost V 0 bases and J 5 bases; bases outside gene matches: 12. The length of the CDR3 is 17 residues. Looked up from germline, CDR1 is SEHNR and CDR2 is FQNEAQ (reference sequence). As DNA, the CDR3 is TGTGCCAGCAGCTTAGCTCGGCCGACAGGGTCAGTTGAGACCCAGTACTTC. This translates into CASSLARPTGSVETQYF.

V is TRBV6-5 and J is TRBJ2-2, with a weak D call TRBD1 (5 bases). The CDR3 sequence is 15 residues long. V was clipped by 1 base and J by 1 base, with 7 bases between them. Germline V gene data show CDR1 as MNHEY and CDR2 as SVGAGI. The CDR3 DNA follows: TGTGCCAGCAGTTACTTTACAGGGAACACCGGGGAGCTGTTTTTT. It translates to CASSYFTGNTGELFF.

The J gene is TRBJ1-5, the V gene TRBV5-4, with 7 positions matching TRBD1. Losses at the gene ends were 4 bases for V and 4 bases for J; bases not matched to a gene: 5. Germline CDR1 is SGHNT and CDR2 is YYREEE (reference sequence). The CDR3 has 14 amino acids. The CDR3 DNA is TGTGCCAGCAGCCAACAGGGGAATAATCAGCCCCAGCATTTT. Encoded protein: CASSQQGNNQPQHF.

J is TRBJ1-6 and V is TRBV7-2, with D maybe TRBD1 (5 bases). The CDR3 is 14 amino acids. V was trimmed by 5 bases and J by 0 bases, leaving 5 bases between them. The germline V gene encodes CDR1 SGHTA and CDR2 FQGNSA. This chain's CDR3 is CASSQGSYNSPLHF. CDR3 bases: TGTGCCAGCAGCCAGGGCTCCTATAATTCACCCCTCCACTTT.

The CDR3 protein is CASTRDHVNSPLHF. For the CDR3, the DNA is TGTGCCAGCACCAGGGACCACGTAAATTCACCCCTCCACTTT. The chain recombines TRBV6-5 with TRBJ1-6; D perhaps matches TRBD1 (5 bases). V shed 7 bases and J shed 7 bases, with 14 bases lying between them. The CDR3 consists of 14 residues. The germline CDR1 and CDR2 sequences are MNHEY and SVGAGI.

The chain joins TRBV7-2 to TRBJ2-1, with D possibly matching TRBD2 (6 bases). This CDR3 is 14 amino acids long. V was shortened by 5 bases and J by 9 bases, with 17 bases between the two germline ends. Germline CDR1 and CDR2: SGHTA and FQGNSA. The CDR3 spells CASSGTGRISEQFF. In DNA, the CDR3 is TGTGCCAGCAGCGGGACTGGGCGGATCAGTGAGCAGTTCTTC.

The chain combines TRBV5-1 with TRBJ2-6; the D gene is possibly TRBD2 (5 bases). Per germline, CDR1 SGHRS and CDR2 YFSETQ. The V end was cut by 1 base, the J end by 2 bases, with 10 bases between. This CDR3 is 16 amino acids long. For the CDR3, the DNA is TGCGCCAGCAGCTTGAGAGGGTTAACTGGGGCCAACGTCCTGACTTTC. Translating it yields CASSLRGLTGANVLTF.

V usage is TRBV7-9 and J usage is TRBJ2-3, with no clear D. V gave up 8 bases and J gave up 1 base, with 7 bases separating them. Germline assignment: CDR1 SEHNR and CDR2 FQNEAQ (reference sequence). This CDR3 has 12 amino acids. CDR3: CASSPGTDTQYF. CDR3 sequence (DNA): TGTGCCAGCTCGCCCGGCACAGATACGCAGTATTTT.

This sequence joins TRBV15 and TRBJ2-1; a weak D match, TRBD1 (5 bases). Trimming took off 0 bases at V and 4 bases at J, with 22 bases between the two ends. The germline V gene has CDR1 LNHNV and CDR2 YYDKDF (reference sequence). The CDR3 loop spans 19 amino acids. Here the CDR3 reads CATSRDSSNGAQRYNEQFF. The CDR3 DNA is TGTGCCACCAGCAGAGACTCCTCAAATGGGGCCCAACGATACAATGAGCAGTTCTTC.

The chain employs TRBV5-1 and TRBJ2-5, with TRBD2 matching over 11 bases. The germline CDR1 and CDR2 sequences are SGHRS and YFSETQ. J was trimmed by 3 bases and V by 4 bases; bases with no gene match: 5. This CDR3 is built from 15 residues. This CDR3 reads CASSLGTSGEETQYF. The CDR3 DNA reads as TGCGCCAGCAGCCTGGGGACTAGCGGCGAAGAGACCCAGTACTTC.

The J gene is TRBJ2-6, the V gene TRBV10-3, with 11 bases lining up with TRBD1. Trimming cost V 7 bases and J 0 bases; bases outside gene matches: 5. Germline CDR1 is ENHRY and CDR2 is SYGVKD. The CDR3 length is 17 residues. The chain's CDR3 is CAIKGTGGGSGANVLTF. CDR3 bases: TGTGCCATCAAAGGGACAGGGGGAGGCTCTGGGGCCAACGTCCTGACTTTC.

By its share, this clone is medium-sized. The V gene is TRBV30, the J gene TRBJ1-6, with D perhaps matching TRBD1 (6 bases). This CDR3 has 15 residues. Trimming left V 0 bases short and J 6 bases short, with 12 bases between. CDR1 and CDR2 (germline): GTSNPN, SVGIG (reference sequence). This chain's CDR3 is CAWSVLPGANSPLHF. The CDR3, as DNA: TGTGCCTGGAGTGTACTACCGGGGGCTAATTCACCCCTCCACTTT. The whole variable domain, filled in from reference TRBV30 and TRBJ1-6, reads SQTIHQWPATLVQPVGSPLSLECTVEGTSNPNLYWYRQAAGRGLQLLFYSVGIGQISSEVPQNLSASRPQDRQFILSSKKLLLSDSGFYLCAWSVLPGANSPLHFGNGTRLTVT.

The rearrangement links TRBV30 to TRBJ1-2; 11 nucleotides match TRBD1. The CDR3 consists of 17 residues. Germline CDR1 reads GTSNPN; CDR2 reads SVGIG (reference sequence). V was pared by 0 bases and J by 7 bases, with 13 bases of the junction left unmatched. The CDR3 loop reads CAWSVKLPLDRGPGYTF. CDR3 bases: TGTGCCTGGAGTGTAAAACTCCCCCTGGACAGGGGGCCTGGCTACACCTTC.

This clone was seen more than once but under ten times. J is TRBJ1-1 and V is TRBV19; unclear D gene. V gave up 9 bases and J gave up 1 base, with 15 bases separating them. Germline V gene data show CDR1 as LNHDA and CDR2 as SQIVND (reference sequence). This CDR3 has 14 amino acids. CDR3 sequence: CASSYRAGNTEAFF. The CDR3 nucleotides read TGTGCCAGCAGCTATCGGGCAGGGAACACTGAAGCTTTCTTT.

This clone has only a few counts. The chain recombines TRBV6-1 with TRBJ1-2, with D possibly being TRBD1 (6 bases). The V gene lost 7 bases and the J gene lost 5 bases, with 11 bases spanning the gap. Germline lookup yields CDR1 MNHNS and CDR2 SASEGT. The CDR3 runs 12 residues. The CDR3 reads CASNRRGYGYTF. The CDR3, as DNA: TGTGCCAGCAACCGAAGGGGGTATGGCTACACCTTC.

This clone has only a few counts. The J gene is TRBJ1-6, the V gene TRBV5-1; TRBD1 agrees at 9 bases. Germline V gene lookup returns CDR1 SGHRS and CDR2 YFSETQ. CDR3 length equals 14 residues. The V gene end was trimmed by 2 bases and the J gene end by 10 bases; junction bases not matched to a gene: 4. CDR3 sequence (DNA): TGCGCCAGCAGCTTACAGGGGGCCGAATCACCCCTCCACTTT. Amino acids: CASSLQGAESPLHF.

The chain employs TRBV5-1 and TRBJ2-5; D possibly corresponds to TRBD2 (6 bases). Trimming took off 7 bases at V and 4 bases at J, with 17 bases between the two ends. Germline V lookup: CDR1 SGHRS, CDR2 YFSETQ. The CDR3 extends over 14 amino acids. CDR3 nucleotides: TGCGCCAGCTGTACCTTCTTGGGGGGAGAGACCCAGTACTTC. This translates into CASCTFLGGETQYF.

The chain couples TRBV5-4 to TRBJ2-7; tentatively, D is TRBD1 (6 bases). Trimming removed 4 bases from V and 3 bases from J, with 8 bases in between. Germline V gene lookup returns CDR1 SGHNT and CDR2 YYREEE (reference sequence). CDR3 length: 12 amino acids. This chain's CDR3 is CASSADSYEQYF. The CDR3 DNA sequence: TGTGCCAGCAGCGCGGACAGCTACGAGCAGTACTTC.

The chain carries TRBV5-1 and TRBJ2-3, with no clear D. This CDR3 has 14 residues. Germline V gene lookup returns CDR1 SGHRS and CDR2 YFSETQ. Trimming stripped 2 bases from V and 3 bases from J, with 10 bases between. DNA for the CDR3: TGCGCCAGCAGCTTCCATGTGGAAACAGATACGCAGTATTTT. It is translated as CASSFHVETDTQYF.